This TCR beta chain emerged from a study of cytomegalovirus exposure and HLA in healthy donors. Points from the study as a whole: A highly shared variant cluster was judged a likely technical artifact. An assumption of roughly uniform sequencing depth across donors underlay the presence/absence analyses.

Use of 60 Vbeta and 13 Jbeta primers characterized the PCR. Per the original data handling: Approximately 72 million unique TCR beta chains, roughly 11 million of them shared, were counted by a later analysis. The method was immunoSEQ multiplex PCR; TCRdb's version includes in-frame clones alone and lacks a portion of them. D and trimming come from the DNA, and the V and J calls and clone size come from that table. The table shows some 130,000 clones, with about 76% occurring only once. V shed 0 bases and J 2 bases; nucleotides not matched to a gene: 11. CDR1 and CDR2 (germline): SGHRS, YFSETQ. The CDR3 is 17 amino acids. Note on this clone: Its antigen is still unknown.

The chain joins TRBV5-1 to TRBJ2-7, with 7 positions matching TRBD2. The origin of this receptor is a female donor in good health and CMV-seronegative. Source material: PBMCs. CDR3 in amino acids: CASSLVPSGSRTYEQYF. The CDR3 nucleotides read TGCGCCAGCAGCTTGGTGCCTAGCGGAAGCAGGACCTACGAGCAGTACTTC. Full variable domain (missing parts from reference TRBV5-1 and TRBJ2-7): KAGVTQTPRYLIKTRGQQVTLSCSPISGHRSVSWYQQTPGQGLQFLFEYFSETQRNKGNFPGRFSGRQFSNSRSEMNVSTLELGDSALYLCASSLVPSGSRTYEQYFGPGTRLTVT.